These 5 T cell receptor beta chains share one sample of origin, sequenced in a study of early T cells in non-severe SARS-CoV-2 infection. A single record per CDR3 protein comes from TCRdb applying MiXCR to the 5' RACE reads. The table includes under 45,000 distinct CDR3 sequences, 5.4% detected once. The source was whole blood, collected at baseline. These receptors were collected from an adult who was a healthcare worker with PCR-confirmed SARS-CoV-2 infection or an uninfected control (not recorded which).

On this clonotype itself: Being one base from a much bigger clone, this may be a read error. The gene calls are TRBV30 and TRBJ1-4; 7 bases fit TRBD1. Germline assignment: CDR1 GTSNPN and CDR2 SVGIG (reference sequence). The CDR3 has 15 amino acids. CDR3 loop: CAWSRRGRTNGKLFF. CDR3 nucleotide sequence: TGTGCCTGGAGTAGGAGGGGGCGGACTAATGGAAAACTGTTTTTT. The full variable domain, in which reference TRBV30 and TRBJ1-4 provide the parts outside the CDR3, is SQTIHQWPATLVQPVGSPLSLECTVEGTSNPNLYWYRQAAGRGLQLLFYSVGIGQISSEVPQNLSASRPQDRQFILSSKKLLLSDSGFYLCAWSRRGRTNGKLFFGSGTQLSVL.

In this sample, this clonotype turned up many times. This chain uses TRBV19 with TRBJ2-1; D gene uncertain. Germline V gene lookup returns CDR1 LNHDA and CDR2 SQIVND (reference sequence). The CDR3 runs to 12 residues. Trimming removed 6 bases from V and 10 bases from J, with 13 bases in between. The CDR3: CASRSGWAEQFF. CDR3 in DNA: TGTGCCAGTAGGTCCGGATGGGCCGAGCAGTTCTTC.

This clonotype has only a few counts. The genes are TRBV6-2 or TRBV6-3 and TRBJ2-7, with D tentatively TRBD1 (6 bases). The CDR3 is 15 amino acids. Germline loops: CDR1 MNHEY, CDR2 SVGEGT. Trimming took off 6 bases at V and 0 bases at J, with 15 bases between the two ends. CDR3 protein: CASRESGAGSYEQYV. CDR3 sequence (DNA): TGTGCCAGCAGGGAGTCAGGGGCCGGCTCCTACGAGCAGTACGTC.

This clonotype came up a few times. The chain has TRBV7-2 and TRBJ2-6; D remains unclear. V lost 1 base to trimming and J lost 0 bases, with 13 bases between them. This CDR3 region has 18 residues. Germline V gives CDR1 SGHTA, CDR2 FQGNSA. The CDR3 sequence: CASSLEGYGSSGANVLTF. The CDR3 coding sequence is TGTGCCAGCAGCTTAGAAGGTTACGGTTCCTCTGGGGCCAACGTCCTGACTTTC. The full variable domain, its missing parts supplied by reference TRBV7-2 and TRBJ2-6, is GAGVSQSPSNKVTEKGKDVELRCDPISGHTALYWYRQSLGQGLEFLIYFQGNSAPDKSGLPSDRFSAERTGGSVSTLTIQRTQQEDSAVYLCASSLEGYGSSGANVLTFGAGSRLTVL.

The chain links TRBV5-5 to TRBJ2-1; TRBD1 might be the D (6 bases). V was pared by 0 bases and J by 8 bases, with 18 bases between. This CDR3 is built from 16 residues. Germline CDR1 reads SGHKS; CDR2 reads YYEKEE (reference sequence). The CDR3 reads CASSLVVLGRGDEQFF. The CDR3 coding sequence is TGTGCCAGCAGCTTGGTGGTTTTGGGCAGGGGCGATGAGCAGTTCTTC.